The present T cell receptor beta chain was sequenced within a study of T cells in Graves' hyperthyroidism and ophthalmopathy. Trimming removed 6 bases at V and 6 bases at J, with 21 bases between. This CDR3 region has 15 residues. The germline CDR1 and CDR2 sequences are SQVTM and ANQGSEA. This clonotype was observed a handful of times. Amplified TCR beta CDR3 regions derived from RNA transcripts. Using the HTBI primer set, a first-round RT-PCR was run on the TCR CDR3. MiXCR, run by TCRdb on the multiplex PCR reads, gives a single entry per CDR3 protein. The table has hundreds of thousands of distinct CDR3 sequences, less than 25% seen once.

The chain uses TRBV29-1 and TRBJ2-1; the D call may be TRBD1 or TRBD2 (6 bases each). The sequenced material came from blood. The source is a young man with Graves' ophthalmopathy. In nucleotides, the CDR3 is TGCAGCGTCCCCGGTCGGGGGCCCCCCTTCAATGAGCAGTTCTTC. It encodes CSVPGRGPPFNEQFF.